This T cell receptor beta chain is drawn from a study of CD8 T cells in Susac syndrome. RNA totalling roughly 0.5 to 1 ug underwent reverse transcription with random hexamers. TCRdb fed the immunoSEQ multiplex PCR reads into MiXCR, producing one record per CDR3 protein. Here the sample spans around 160,000 distinct CDR3 sequences, approximately 94% being singletons. The germline V gene has CDR1 LGHDT and CDR2 YNNKEL (reference sequence). There are 13 residues in the CDR3. Trimming took 1 base from V and 15 from J, leaving 16 bases between them. The sequenced sample consisted of CD4+ T cells from PBMCs. This receptor was taken from a human donor with multiple sclerosis. The chain recombines TRBV3-1 with TRBJ2-1; TRBD1 is a possible D gene (5 bases). Written as DNA, the CDR3 is TGTGCCAGCAGCCAAGTTTCGATCCAGGGTTTGTTCTTC. It is translated as CASSQVSIQGLFF.